Each of the 10 T cell receptor beta chains below was sequenced from the same sample in a study of T-cell memory formation after mild COVID-19. Using its own MiXCR run on the 5' RACE reads, TCRdb lists one record per CDR3 protein. Counted here are under 300,000 distinct CDR3 sequences, about 17% occurring once; the ten biggest clones make up 3% to 4.5%. The sequenced sample was PBMCs or a T cell subset sorted from them (not recorded which). All receptors come from a man aged 18-30 years who had mild COVID-19 (a few samples of this study predate the infection). Cell type and time point are not known.

The chain combines TRBV5-1 with TRBJ1-1, with 8 bases that match TRBD1. J lost 1 base, V lost 0 bases, and 2 bases had no gene match. The CDR3 runs to 15 residues. CDR1 is SGHRS and CDR2 is YFSETQ in the germline V gene. The CDR3 DNA follows: TGCGCCAGCAGCTTGGACGGGACAGGGAACACTGAAGCTTTCTTT. It encodes CASSLDGTGNTEAFF.

The table lists this clonotype with a few counts. V is TRBV20-1 and J is TRBJ1-5; 8 bases are a match to TRBD1. This CDR3 region has 17 residues. Germline CDR1 and CDR2: DFQATT and SNEGSKA (reference sequence). Losses at the gene ends were 4 bases for V and 0 bases for J; bases not matched to a gene: 11. The chain's CDR3 is CSANRDRTLNSNQPQHF. DNA of the CDR3: TGCAGTGCTAACCGGGACAGGACTCTAAATAGCAATCAGCCCCAGCATTTT.

The chain employs TRBV6-5 and TRBJ2-7, with 7 bases matching TRBD1. Unmatched junction bases numbered 10, after V lost 0 bases and J lost 5 bases. Per the germline V gene, CDR1 is MNHEY and CDR2 is SVGAGI. This CDR3 comprises 16 residues. CDR3 sequence reads: CASSYSTTGTMDEQYF. The CDR3 DNA follows: TGTGCCAGCAGTTACTCTACGACAGGGACGATGGACGAGCAGTACTTC.

Ten or more counts support this clonotype. The rearrangement links TRBV7-2 to TRBJ1-1, with unresolved D. V dropped 5 bases and J dropped 1 base, with 8 bases sitting between them. This CDR3 is 13 amino acids long. Germline V lookup: CDR1 SGHTA, CDR2 FQGNSA. The DNA of the CDR3 is TGTGCCAGCAGCACCCAGGCGAACACTGAAGCTTTCTTT. Translated, it gives CASSTQANTEAFF.

The V and J genes are TRBV5-1 and TRBJ2-4; 10 nucleotides line up with TRBD1. The CDR3 is made up of 17 amino acids. V shed 4 bases and J 1 base; nucleotides not matched to a gene: 8. CDR1 SGHRS and CDR2 YFSETQ come from the germline V gene. CDR3 sequence (DNA): TGCGCCAGCAGCAGCGACAGGGGGCTTTGGGCCAAAAACATTCAGTACTTC. It codes for CASSSDRGLWAKNIQYF.

The genes are TRBV4-3 and TRBJ2-3, with a tentative D call TRBD2 (6 bases). Germline CDR1 is LGHNA and CDR2 is YSLEER. Deletions cut 0 bases from V and 6 bases from J, with 19 bases between. The CDR3 totals 17 residues. The CDR3: CASSQERMGEVGDTQYF. The CDR3 coding sequence is TGCGCCAGCAGCCAAGAAAGGATGGGGGAGGTCGGCGATACGCAGTATTTT.

The chain carries TRBV7-3 and TRBJ2-3, with 10 bases lining up with TRBD1. The germline gives CDR1 SGHTA, CDR2 FQGTGA. Germline trimming cut 5 bases from V and 6 bases from J; bases unmatched to any gene: 11. The CDR3 spans 16 residues. For the CDR3, the DNA is TGTGCCAGCAGCCTCGCCCCGGGACAGGGGACGGATACGCAGTATTTT. It specifies CASSLAPGQGTDTQYF.

CDR3: CAWSRSGGAGQFF. CDR3 sequence (DNA): TGTGCCTGGAGTCGGAGCGGGGGGGCCGGGCAGTTCTTC. The chain employs TRBV30 and TRBJ2-1; 10 bases line up with TRBD2. Germline CDR1 GTSNPN, CDR2 SVGIG (reference sequence). The ends lost 2 bases at V and 12 bases at J; junction bases unmatched: 7. The CDR3 covers 13 residues.

This clonotype was observed a handful of times. The chain recombines TRBV19 with TRBJ2-3, with no clear D. The germline CDR1 and CDR2 sequences are LNHDA and SQIVND (reference sequence). The germline V and J ends were trimmed by 6 bases and 2 bases, with 6 bases remaining between them. CDR3 length: 12 amino acids. The CDR3 spells CASRAYTDTQYF. The CDR3 bases are TGTGCCAGTAGAGCCTACACAGATACGCAGTATTTT.

The rearrangement joins TRBV5-1 to TRBJ1-1, with 8 bases aligning to TRBD1. The trim removed 4 bases at V and 4 bases at J, leaving 9 bases unmatched. CDR1 and CDR2 from the germline V gene are SGHRS and YFSETQ. The CDR3 sequence is 15 residues long. CDR3 sequence (DNA): TGCGCCAGCAGCATTCAGGGGGCAGGAAGCACTGAAGCTTTCTTT. Its protein product is CASSIQGAGSTEAFF.